This T cell receptor beta chain comes out of a study of identical twins. Points from the study as a whole: Possibly, invariant MAIT and iNKT cells partly confounded zero-insertion analyses.

J gave up 2 bases and V 8 bases, and 11 bases lay outside the gene matches. The CDR3 is 16 amino acids. Using its own MiXCR run on the 5' RACE reads, TCRdb lists one record per CDR3 protein. Among 750,000 to 950,000 distinct CDR3 sequences listed, around an eighth were seen once. No donor was unhealthy or non-Caucasian. Turning to this clonotype: Its target is not known.

The sample was also linked to a second study, of yellow fever vaccine responses in identical twins.

Material for sequencing was PBMCs. The sequence was obtained from a young woman in good health. The chain carries TRBV12-3 or TRBV12-4 and TRBJ2-2; 7 nucleotides match TRBD1. The CDR3 DNA is TGTGCCAGCCAAACAAAGTGGGACAGTAACACCGGGGAGCTGTTTTTT. Amino acid sequence: CASQTKWDSNTGELFF.